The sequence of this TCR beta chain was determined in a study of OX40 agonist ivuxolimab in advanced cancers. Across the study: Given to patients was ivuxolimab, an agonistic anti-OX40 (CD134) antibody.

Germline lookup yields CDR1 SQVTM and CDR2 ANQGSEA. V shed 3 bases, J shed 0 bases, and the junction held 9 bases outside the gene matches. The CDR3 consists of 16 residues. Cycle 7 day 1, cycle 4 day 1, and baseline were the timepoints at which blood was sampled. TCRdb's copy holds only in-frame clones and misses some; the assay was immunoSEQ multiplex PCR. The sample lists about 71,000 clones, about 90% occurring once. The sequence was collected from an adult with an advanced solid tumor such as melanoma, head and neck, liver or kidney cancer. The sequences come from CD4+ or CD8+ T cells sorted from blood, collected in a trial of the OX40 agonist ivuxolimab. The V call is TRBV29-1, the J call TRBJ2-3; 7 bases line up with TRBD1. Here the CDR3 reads CSVDGGQLESTDTQYF. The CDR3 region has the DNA TGCAGCGTTGATGGGGGACAGCTAGAGAGCACAGATACGCAGTATTTT.